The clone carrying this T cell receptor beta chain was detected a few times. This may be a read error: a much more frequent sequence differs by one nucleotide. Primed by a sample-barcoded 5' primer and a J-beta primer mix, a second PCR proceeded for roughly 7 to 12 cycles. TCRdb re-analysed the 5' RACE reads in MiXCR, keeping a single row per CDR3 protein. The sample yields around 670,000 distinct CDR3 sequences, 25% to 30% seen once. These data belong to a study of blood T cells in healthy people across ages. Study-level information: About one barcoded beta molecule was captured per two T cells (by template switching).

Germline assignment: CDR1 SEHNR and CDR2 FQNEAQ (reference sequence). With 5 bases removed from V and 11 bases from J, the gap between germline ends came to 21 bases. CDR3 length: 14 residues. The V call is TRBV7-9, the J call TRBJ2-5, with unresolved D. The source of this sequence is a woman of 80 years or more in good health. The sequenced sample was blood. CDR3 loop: CASSERAAWGEQYF. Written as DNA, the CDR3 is TGTGCCAGCAGCGAGCGCGCCGCCTGGGGTGAGCAGTACTTC.